What follows are 10 T cell receptor beta chains derived from one specimen sequenced in a study of blood T cell repertoires in COVID-19. This table comes from immunoSEQ multiplex PCR, and its TCRdb copy is limited to in-frame clones, with some not included. The table has about 200,000 clones, less than 85% seen once. What was sequenced was peripheral blood. Source of these receptors: a woman aged 70-85 years with acute or convalescent COVID-19.

J is TRBJ2-4 and V is TRBV19; 8 nucleotides align to TRBD1. J gave up 4 bases and V 3 bases, and 8 bases lay outside the gene matches. Germline V lookup: CDR1 LNHDA, CDR2 SQIVND (reference sequence). The CDR3 runs 16 residues. The CDR3 bases are TGTGCCAGTAGTATTTCGACCAGGGGGCCAAAAAACATTCAGTACTTC. Amino acid sequence: CASSISTRGPKNIQYF.

The chain recombines TRBV5-1 with TRBJ2-5; 7 nucleotides line up with TRBD1. The CDR3 length is 15 residues. V was clipped by 4 bases and J by 5 bases; unmatched bases: 11. CDR1 SGHRS and CDR2 YFSETQ come from the germline V gene. The DNA for the CDR3 is TGCGCCAGCAGCCTCACAGGGGCAAAAGGGGAGACCCAGTACTTC. Its protein is CASSLTGAKGETQYF.

This clone was found once. Here the CDR3 reads CASSEEGNSQETQYF. CDR3 DNA sequence: TGCGCCAGCAGCGAGGAGGGAAATTCCCAAGAGACCCAGTACTTC. V gene TRBV5-1 combines with J gene TRBJ2-5; D may be TRBD2 (6 bases). The CDR3 runs to 15 residues. Germline V lookup: CDR1 SGHRS, CDR2 YFSETQ. Between the trimmed V and J ends, which lost 4 bases and 1 base, there was a span of 14 bases.

This sequence joins TRBV6-2 or TRBV6-3 and TRBJ2-1, with D tentatively TRBD1 (5 bases). Between the trimmed V and J ends, which lost 0 bases and 4 bases, there was a span of 7 bases. CDR3 size: 14 residues. Germline V gene lookup returns CDR1 MNHEY and CDR2 SVGEGT. The CDR3: CASSYSPGYNEQFF. The CDR3 region has the DNA TGTGCCAGCAGTTACTCCCCAGGGTACAATGAGCAGTTCTTC.

The V call is TRBV2, the J call TRBJ2-7; D is unresolved. The CDR3 runs 12 residues. The germline V gene has CDR1 SNHLY and CDR2 FYNNEI. V dropped 3 bases and J dropped 2 bases, with 5 bases sitting between them. CDR3 in amino acids: CASSDRTYEQYF. CDR3 bases: TGTGCCAGCAGTGATAGAACCTACGAGCAGTACTTC.

About this clone: This same CDR3 is encoded by further DNA sequences in the sample. The rearrangement joins TRBV5-1 to TRBJ2-2; D is ambiguous. Germline lookup yields CDR1 SGHRS and CDR2 YFSETQ. Deletions cut 0 bases from V and 0 bases from J, with 6 bases between. This CDR3 comprises 15 residues. The DNA of the CDR3 is TGCGCCAGCAGCTTGGATCGGGCGAACACCGGGGAGCTGTTTTTT. Its translation is CASSLDRANTGELFF.

Comment on this clone: Other DNA sequences in the same sample also yield this CDR3. The gene calls are TRBV5-1 and TRBJ1-4, with TRBD1 as a possible D gene (6 bases). The V gene lost 4 bases and the J gene lost 4 bases, with 11 bases spanning the gap. Germline-derived CDR1 and CDR2 are SGHRS and YFSETQ. This CDR3 has 14 amino acids. CDR3 amino acids: CASSPGQINEKLFF. Here the CDR3 DNA reads TGCGCCAGCAGCCCAGGACAGATTAATGAAAAACTGTTTTTT.

This clone was recorded a few times. The rearrangement uses TRBV2 and TRBJ2-3; possible D gene TRBD1, 5 bases. The CDR3 extends over 15 amino acids. V lost 6 bases, J lost 0 bases, and 13 bases lay in between. Germline lookup yields CDR1 SNHLY and CDR2 FYNNEI. The CDR3 spells CASSSSRTSTDTQYF. As DNA, the CDR3 is TGTGCCAGCAGCTCAAGCAGGACAAGCACAGATACGCAGTATTTT.

This chain connects TRBV27 to TRBJ2-5, with D unresolved. Trimming took 0 bases from V and 0 from J, leaving 8 bases between them. Germline V CDR1 and CDR2: MNHEY, SMNVEV (reference sequence). The CDR3 is 15 amino acids. CDR3 in amino acids: CASSLSFGYQETQYF. The CDR3 nucleotides are TGTGCCAGCAGTTTATCTTTCGGGTACCAAGAGACCCAGTACTTC.

The V and J genes are TRBV2 and TRBJ2-7, with a weak D call TRBD1 (6 bases). The V end was cut by 6 bases, the J end by 4 bases, with 16 bases between. CDR1 is SNHLY, CDR2 FYNNEI, per germline. There are 14 residues in the CDR3. This chain's CDR3 is CASRATGGVYEQYF. The CDR3 nucleotides are TGTGCCAGCAGGGCGACAGGTGGGGTTTACGAGCAGTACTTC. Drawing the rest from reference TRBV2 and TRBJ2-7, the complete variable domain is EPEVTQTPSHQVTQMGQEVILRCVPISNHLYFYWYRQILGQKVEFLVSFYNNEISEKSEIFDDQFSVERPDGSNFTLKIRSTKLEDSAMYFCASRATGGVYEQYFGPGTRLTVT.